The rows below give T cell receptor beta chains drawn from one sample of a study of blood T cell repertoires in COVID-19. The data were produced by immunoSEQ multiplex PCR, yet TCRdb's version contains in-frame clones alone and is incomplete. The data show some 170,000 clones, approximately 78% seen once. Material for sequencing was peripheral blood. The receptors stem from a human donor in a cohort sampled during active COVID-19. The CDR3 runs from the conserved cysteine through the conserved F or W. A D gene is named only where the DNA matches it firmly. Some rows mark clone size as missing; the rest say once, few, many or name a class of expanded clone.

>NA|TRBV6-5|TRBJ2-1|TRBD2
CASSLEGGDYNEQFF
TGTGCCAGCAGCCTTGAGGGAGGGGATTATAATGAGCAGTTCTTC
>NA|TRBV6-6|TRBJ2-5|NA
CASSYLDSKETQYF
TGTGCCAGCAGTTACCTGGACTCAAAAGAGACCCAGTACTTC
>NA|TRBV18|TRBJ2-7|TRBD1
CASSLDRASDEQYF
TGTGCCAGCTCACTTGACAGGGCGAGCGACGAGCAGTACTTC
>NA|TRBV7-2|TRBJ2-5|TRBD1
CASSLAGTEQETQYF
TGTGCCAGCAGCTTAGCCGGGACAGAACAAGAGACCCAGTACTTC
>NA|TRBV7-2|TRBJ1-1|TRBD1
CASSLQGARTEAFF
TGTGCCAGCAGCTTACAGGGGGCCCGGACTGAAGCTTTCTTT
>NA|TRBV4-3|TRBJ2-2|NA
CASSTGLSNTGELFF
TGCGCCAGCAGTACGGGACTTTCGAACACCGGGGAGCTGTTTTTT
>NA|TRBV18|TRBJ2-5|NA
CASSLSQQETQYF
TGTGCCAGCTCACTATCACAGCAAGAGACCCAGTACTTC
>NA|TRBV7-6|TRBJ2-1|TRBD2
CASSLNVAGSSYNEQFF
TGTGCCAGCAGCTTAAACGTAGCGGGGAGCTCCTACAATGAGCAGTTCTTC
>NA|TRBV24-1|TRBJ2-1|TRBD2
CATGTSGINEQFF
TGTGCCACCGGGACTAGCGGGATAAATGAGCAGTTCTTC
>few|TRBV29-1|TRBJ1-3|NA
CSVAVTIGNTIYF
TGCAGCGTGGCAGTAACAATTGGAAACACCATATATTTT
>few|TRBV5-1|TRBJ2-6|NA
CASSATGSGANVLTF
TGCGCCAGCAGCGCCACAGGCTCTGGGGCCAACGTCCTGACTTTC
>NA|TRBV7-6|TRBJ2-1|TRBD2
CASSTGLAGNNEQFF
TGTGCCAGCAGCACCGGACTAGCGGGGAACAATGAGCAGTTCTTC
>NA|TRBV9|TRBJ1-1|NA
CASTPKSLNTEAFF
TGTGCCAGCACCCCGAAAAGCTTAAACACTGAAGCTTTCTTT
>NA|TRBV5-5|TRBJ2-1|TRBD1
CASSLEGQGYNEQFF
TGTGCCAGCAGCTTAGAGGGACAGGGCTACAATGAGCAGTTCTTC
>NA|TRBV10-3|TRBJ1-5|NA
CAISESRQNDQPQHF
TGTGCCATCAGTGAGTCGAGGCAGAACGATCAGCCCCAGCATTTT
>NA|TRBV18|TRBJ2-5|TRBD1
CASSLPTGGEETQYF
TGTGCCAGCTCACTACCAACAGGGGGCGAAGAGACCCAGTACTTC
>NA|TRBV5-4|TRBJ2-2|TRBD1
CASSISGTEDTGELFF
TGTGCCAGCAGCATATCCGGGACAGAAGACACCGGGGAGCTGTTTTTT
>NA|TRBV19|TRBJ1-2|TRBD1
CASTQNRDRALFSNYGYTF
TGTGCCAGTACCCAAAACCGGGACAGGGCCCTTTTCTCTAACTATGGCTACACCTTC
>NA|TRBV4-3|TRBJ2-3|NA
CASSQDGPDSNTQYF
TGCGCCAGCAGCCAAGATGGGCCTGATTCGAATACGCAGTATTTT
>few|TRBV10-1|TRBJ1-4|NA
CASSESELAGWEGEKLFF
TGCGCCAGCAGTGAGTCGGAGTTGGCAGGATGGGAGGGGGAAAAACTGTTTTTT
>NA|TRBV11-3|TRBJ2-7|NA
CASSLTGFDEQYF
TGTGCCAGCAGCTTAACAGGGTTTGACGAGCAGTACTTC
>NA|TRBV11-2|TRBJ2-7|NA
CASSFIYEQYF
TGTGCCAGCAGCTTCATTTACGAGCAGTACTTC